Each of the 27 T cell receptor beta chains below was sequenced from the same sample in a study of control samples from healthy donors and cancer patients. The repertoire was sequenced with immunoSEQ multiplex PCR; TCRdb's copy has only in-frame clones and lacks some. The profile shows about 98,000 clones, 79% of them singletons. The specimen was blood. The receptors shown here come from a woman aged 25 to 39 in good health.

The gene calls are TRBV5-1 and TRBJ1-2, with D hard to call. V gave up 4 bases and J gave up 4 bases, with 14 bases separating them. CDR1 is SGHRS, CDR2 YFSETQ, per germline. This CDR3 region has 14 residues. CDR3 bases: TGCGCCAGCAGCGGAGGGCGGAAAAGCTATGGCTACACCTTC. Translation gives CASSGGRKSYGYTF.

This clone was recorded at least ten times. This chain joins TRBV11-2 and TRBJ2-7; a possible D gene is TRBD1 (6 bases). The CDR3 runs to 12 residues. The germline V gene has CDR1 SGHAT and CDR2 FQNNGV. The ends were cut back, 3 bases at V and 6 bases at J, with 9 bases in the middle. DNA of the CDR3: TGTGCCAGCAGCTTGGGGGCAGGCGAGCAGTACTTC. Encoded protein: CASSLGAGEQYF.

The chain links TRBV11-2 to TRBJ2-7; TRBD2 aligns across 8 bases. The CDR3 extends over 12 amino acids. The V and J ends lost 8 bases and 3 bases, in that order; junction bases with no gene match: 3. CDR1 is SGHAT, CDR2 FQNNGV, per germline. The CDR3 loop reads CASLGGGYEQYF. Written as DNA, the CDR3 is TGTGCCAGCCTCGGGGGGGGCTACGAGCAGTACTTC.

This chain joins TRBV30 and TRBJ2-3; D assignment may be TRBD1 or TRBD2 (5 bases each). Germline CDR1 GTSNPN, CDR2 SVGIG (reference sequence). V was cut by 5 bases and J by 0 bases, with 12 bases left in between. CDR3 length: 14 amino acids. CDR3 residues: CAWAPGRSTDTQYF. CDR3 nucleotide sequence: TGTGCCTGGGCGCCGGGACGGAGCACAGATACGCAGTATTTT.

This sequence joins TRBV30 and TRBJ1-2, with a weak D call TRBD1 (5 bases). The V gene lost 4 bases and the J gene lost 0 bases, with 9 bases spanning the gap. This CDR3 has 13 residues. The germline CDR1 and CDR2 sequences are GTSNPN and SVGIG (reference sequence). In DNA form, the CDR3 reads TGTGCCTGGACACAGGTTTCTAACTATGGCTACACCTTC. Protein product: CAWTQVSNYGYTF.

The V gene is TRBV2, the J gene TRBJ2-7, with 8 nucleotides matching TRBD1. Trimming took 6 bases from V and 3 from J; bases not matched to a gene: 4. CDR1 and CDR2 (germline): SNHLY, FYNNEI. The CDR3 length is 13 residues. The CDR3 loop is CASSKGQVYEQYF. The CDR3 DNA reads as TGTGCCAGCAGCAAGGGACAGGTCTACGAGCAGTACTTC.

The J gene is TRBJ1-3, the V gene TRBV7-2; D is possibly TRBD1 (6 bases). This CDR3 is 15 amino acids long. Germline CDR1 is SGHTA and CDR2 is FQGNSA. V was pared by 5 bases and J by 2 bases, with 13 bases between. The CDR3 loop is CASSPDRWAGNTIYF. Written as DNA, the CDR3 is TGTGCCAGCAGCCCAGACAGGTGGGCTGGAAACACCATATATTTT.

The table lists this clone with a few counts. The rearrangement links TRBV25-1 to TRBJ1-6, with D unclear. The CDR3 consists of 14 residues. CDR1 is MGHDK and CDR2 is SYGVNS in the germline V gene. Trimming stripped 9 bases from V and 3 bases from J, with 12 bases between. The CDR3 is CARPAAGYNSPLHF. The CDR3 DNA reads TGTGCCAGACCGGCAGCCGGCTATAATTCACCCCTCCACTTT.

V and J are TRBV10-1 and TRBJ2-5; TRBD1 or TRBD2 may be the D gene (6 bases each). Trimming took off 9 bases at V and 5 bases at J, with 22 bases between the two ends. The CDR3 runs to 15 residues. The germline CDR1 and CDR2 sequences are WNHNN and SYGVQD (reference sequence). The CDR3 protein is CARFRLWGAGETQYF. The CDR3 DNA is TGCGCCAGGTTTAGATTGTGGGGGGCTGGGGAGACCCAGTACTTC.

V usage is TRBV19 and J usage is TRBJ2-7; 9 nucleotides line up with TRBD1. V lost 5 bases, J lost 4 bases, and 9 bases stayed unmatched. CDR1 is LNHDA and CDR2 is SQIVND in the germline V gene (reference sequence). The CDR3 covers 15 residues. The CDR3: CASSSAGQGSYEQYF. DNA of the CDR3: TGTGCCAGTAGTTCCGCGGGACAGGGCTCATACGAGCAGTACTTC.

The chain couples TRBV7-2 to TRBJ2-7; D is undetermined. The V gene's germline CDR1 is SGHTA and CDR2 FQGNSA. The CDR3 sequence is 12 residues long. V was shortened by 4 bases and J by 5 bases, with 9 bases between the two germline ends. Here the CDR3 DNA reads TGTGCCAGCAGCTCCCCACCGAACGAGCAGTACTTC. As protein: CASSSPPNEQYF.

The chain uses TRBV3-1 (or the pseudogene TRBV3-2) and TRBJ1-2; weak D call: TRBD1 (6 bases). This CDR3 spans 16 amino acids. Trimming removed 10 bases at V and 2 bases at J, with 23 bases between. From germline, CDR1 is LGHDT and CDR2 YNNKEL (reference sequence). The CDR3: CATFHAYGTPNYGYTF. The CDR3 DNA reads TGTGCCACCTTCCATGCTTACGGGACACCCAACTATGGCTACACCTTC.

The chain recombines TRBV23-1 with TRBJ2-2; D is unresolved. Being an ORF, TRBV23-1 has a function that is uncertain. V lost 4 bases and J lost 2, with 8 bases in between. The CDR3 loop spans 14 amino acids. Here the CDR3 DNA reads TGCGCCAGCAGTCCCGGAATCAACACCGGGGAGCTGTTTTTT. Residues: CASSPGINTGELFF.

V is TRBV19 and J is TRBJ1-1; no clear D gene. Germline CDR1 reads LNHDA; CDR2 reads SQIVND (reference sequence). CDR3 size: 13 residues. The V gene lost 3 bases and the J gene lost 3 bases, with 8 bases spanning the gap. CDR3 amino acids: CASSIMADTEAFF. CDR3 coding DNA: TGTGCCAGTAGTATTATGGCAGACACTGAAGCTTTCTTT.

The chain couples TRBV7-8 to TRBJ2-2, with D perhaps TRBD1 (6 bases). CDR1 is SGHVS and CDR2 is FQNEAQ in the germline V gene. Trimming shortened V by 5 bases and J by 4 bases, and 17 bases separated the two germline ends. The CDR3 runs to 16 residues. The CDR3 DNA sequence: TGTGCCAGCAGCCCTCAAAGGGGGTATGGCACCGGGGAGCTGTTTTTT. Translation gives CASSPQRGYGTGELFF.

In its sample, this clone was seen a few times. This chain connects TRBV19 to TRBJ2-7; either TRBD1 or TRBD2 may fit D (5 bases each). Germline V CDR1 and CDR2: LNHDA, SQIVND (reference sequence). Trimming stripped 5 bases from V and 7 bases from J, with 15 bases between. The CDR3 length is 13 residues. For the CDR3, the DNA is TGTGCCAGTAGTGCCGGGGCCGTCGGGGAGCAGTACTTC. Amino acids: CASSAGAVGEQYF.

This chain links TRBV18 with TRBJ1-1; tentative D call: TRBD1 (5 bases). Trimming took 5 bases from V and 5 from J, leaving 18 bases between them. CDR3 length: 15 residues. From germline, CDR1 is KGHSH and CDR2 LQKENI. The CDR3 protein is CASSGSGTSGTEAFF. DNA of the CDR3: TGTGCCAGCTCAGGATCCGGGACCTCGGGGACTGAAGCTTTCTTT.

This clone was seen only a few times. The rearrangement uses TRBV7-2 and TRBJ1-1; TRBD1 matches at 9 bases. J lost 8 bases, V lost 7 bases, and 14 bases had no gene match. The CDR3 runs 15 residues. Germline-derived CDR1 and CDR2 are SGHTA and FQGNSA. Here the CDR3 DNA reads TGTGCCAGCACTAATTGGGGGACAGGGACGGAAGAAGCTTTCTTT. Translation: CASTNWGTGTEEAFF.

This chain uses TRBV6-1 with TRBJ1-5, with D unresolved. Germline CDR1 MNHNS, CDR2 SASEGT. The CDR3 runs to 16 residues. V lost 2 bases and J 1 base, leaving 12 bases between the germline ends. The CDR3 spells CASSEQWGSSNQPQHF. The CDR3 region has the DNA TGTGCCAGCAGTGAACAGTGGGGATCGAGCAATCAGCCCCAGCATTTT.

The gene calls are TRBV13 and TRBJ2-3; TRBD1 aligns across 7 bases. The CDR3 is 15 residues long. Germline V lookup: CDR1 PRHDT, CDR2 FYEKMQ (reference sequence). Germline trimming cut 5 bases from V and 1 base from J; bases unmatched to any gene: 6. The CDR3 DNA sequence: TGTGCCAGCAGCCAACAGGGGCGACGCACAGATACGCAGTATTTT. This codes for CASSQQGRRTDTQYF.

This rearrangement joins TRBV19 to TRBJ1-2, with D perhaps TRBD1 (6 bases). Trimming left V 3 bases short and J 8 bases short, with 10 bases between. CDR1 and CDR2 (germline): LNHDA, SQIVND (reference sequence). The CDR3 totals 12 residues. CDR3 coding DNA: TGTGCCAGTAGTATTCACAGGGACGGCTACACCTTC. Translation: CASSIHRDGYTF.

The chain has TRBV11-2 and TRBJ2-7; 7 bases match TRBD1. Trimming at V came to 4 bases and at J to 3 bases, leaving 12 bases not matched to a gene. The germline CDR1 and CDR2 sequences are SGHAT and FQNNGV. The CDR3 sequence is 16 residues long. CDR3 in amino acids: CASSSKTGTSLYEQYF. The CDR3 nucleotides read TGTGCCAGCAGCTCAAAGACAGGGACCTCCCTCTACGAGCAGTACTTC.

The chain uses TRBV10-1 and TRBJ2-2; weak D call: TRBD1 (5 bases). CDR3 length equals 15 residues. The germline V gene has CDR1 WNHNN and CDR2 SYGVQD (reference sequence). The ends were cut back, 4 bases at V and 3 bases at J, with 12 bases in the middle. The DNA for the CDR3 is TGCGCCAGCAGTGTCGCAGGGCTTGACACCGGGGAGCTGTTTTTT. It translates to CASSVAGLDTGELFF.

The V call is TRBV6-2 or TRBV6-3, the J call TRBJ2-7; 9 nucleotides match TRBD1. Looked up from germline, CDR1 is MNHEY and CDR2 is SVGEGT. The CDR3 contains 17 residues. J gave up 3 bases and V 2 bases, and 11 bases lay outside the gene matches. In DNA form, the CDR3 reads TGTGCCAGCAGTTACGGGACAGGGCCGGGGTTGATCTACGAGCAGTACTTC. Its translation: CASSYGTGPGLIYEQYF.

The genes are TRBV12-5 and TRBJ1-1; D uncertain. From germline, CDR1 is LGHNT and CDR2 FRNRAP. Trimming removed 0 bases at V and 1 base at J, with 6 bases between. The CDR3 extends over 14 amino acids. CDR3 in DNA: TGTGCTAGTGGTTTGGTATCAGGGAACACTGAAGCTTTCTTT. Its protein is CASGLVSGNTEAFF.

The rearrangement uses TRBV12-3 or TRBV12-4 and TRBJ1-2, with TRBD1 identical over 7 bases. With V trimmed by 6 bases and J by 4 bases, 5 bases remained unmatched. The CDR3 spans 13 residues. CDR3 sequence: CASRTTGIYGYTF. The CDR3 coding sequence is TGTGCCAGCAGAACGACAGGGATCTATGGCTACACCTTC.

V gene TRBV7-6 combines with J gene TRBJ2-3; D is perhaps TRBD1 (6 bases). CDR3 length: 15 residues. Trimming cost V 0 bases and J 0 bases, with 7 bases left between them. The germline V gene encodes CDR1 SGHVS and CDR2 FNYEAQ. CDR3 sequence: CASSLAGQSTDTQYF. The CDR3 coding sequence is TGTGCCAGCAGCTTAGCCGGACAGAGCACAGATACGCAGTATTTT.